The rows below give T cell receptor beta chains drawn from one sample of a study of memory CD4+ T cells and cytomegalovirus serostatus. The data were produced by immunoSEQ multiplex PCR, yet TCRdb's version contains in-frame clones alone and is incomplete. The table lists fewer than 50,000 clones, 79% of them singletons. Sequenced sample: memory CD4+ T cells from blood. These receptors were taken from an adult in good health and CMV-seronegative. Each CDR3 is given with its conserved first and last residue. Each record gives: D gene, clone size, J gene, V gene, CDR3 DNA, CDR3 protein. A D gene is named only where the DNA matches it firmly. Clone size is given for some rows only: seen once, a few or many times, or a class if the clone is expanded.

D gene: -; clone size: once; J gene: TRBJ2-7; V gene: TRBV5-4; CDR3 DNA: TGTGCCAGCAGCTCTGAACAGGGATACTACGAGCAGTACTTC; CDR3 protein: CASSSEQGYYEQYF
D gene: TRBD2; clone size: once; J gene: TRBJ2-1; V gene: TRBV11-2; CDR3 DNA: TGTGCCAGCAGCTTAGGGACTAGCGGGAACAATGAGCAGTTCTTC; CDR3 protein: CASSLGTSGNNEQFF
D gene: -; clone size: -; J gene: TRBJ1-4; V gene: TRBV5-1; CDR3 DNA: TGCGCCAGCAGCGCAAACGCCGGAAATCGGGAAAAACTGTTTTTT; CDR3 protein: CASSANAGNREKLFF
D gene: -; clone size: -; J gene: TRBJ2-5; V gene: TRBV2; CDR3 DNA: TGTGCCAGCAGTGATCGAAGTGGTATGGATCAAGAGACCCAGTACTTC; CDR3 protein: CASSDRSGMDQETQYF
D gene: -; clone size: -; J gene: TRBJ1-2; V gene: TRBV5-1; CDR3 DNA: TGCGCCAGCAGCTTGGGGAGGGGCGACGGCTACACCTTC; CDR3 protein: CASSLGRGDGYTF
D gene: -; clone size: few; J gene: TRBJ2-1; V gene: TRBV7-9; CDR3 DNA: TGTGCCAGCAGCCAAGGGAGCTCCTACAATGAGCAGTTCTTC; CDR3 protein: CASSQGSSYNEQFF
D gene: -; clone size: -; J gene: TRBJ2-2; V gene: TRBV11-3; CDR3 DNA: TGTGCCAGCAGCTTAGAAGGGACAACAAACACCGGGGAGCTGTTTTTT; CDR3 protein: CASSLEGTTNTGELFF
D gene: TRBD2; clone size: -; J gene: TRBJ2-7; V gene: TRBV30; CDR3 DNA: TGTGCCTGGACCCAGGGACTAGCGGGGTACGAGCAGTACTTC; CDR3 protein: CAWTQGLAGYEQYF
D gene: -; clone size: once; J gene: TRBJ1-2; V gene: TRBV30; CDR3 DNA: TGTGCCTGGACAGGGACGAACTATGGCTACACCTTC; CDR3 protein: CAWTGTNYGYTF
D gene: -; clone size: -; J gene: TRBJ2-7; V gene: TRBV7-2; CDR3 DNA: TGTGCCAGCAGCTTAGGGACTATCTCCTACGAGCAGTACTTC; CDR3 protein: CASSLGTISYEQYF
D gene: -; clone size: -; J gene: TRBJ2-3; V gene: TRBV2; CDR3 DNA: TGTGCCAGCAGTACCCGACAGTCAGATACGCAGTATTTT; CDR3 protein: CASSTRQSDTQYF
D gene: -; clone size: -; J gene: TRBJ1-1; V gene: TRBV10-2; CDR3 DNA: TGCGCCAGCAGTCGCCGCGTTAACACTGAAGCTTTCTTT; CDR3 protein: CASSRRVNTEAFF
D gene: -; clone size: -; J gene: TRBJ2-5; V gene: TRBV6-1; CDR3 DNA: TGTGCCAGCAGTGGTAGAGGGACCCAGTACTTC; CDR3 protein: CASSGRGTQYF
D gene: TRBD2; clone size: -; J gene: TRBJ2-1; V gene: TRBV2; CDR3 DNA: TGTGCCAGCAGCGCGACTAGCGGGAAGAATGAGCAGTTCTTC; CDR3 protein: CASSATSGKNEQFF
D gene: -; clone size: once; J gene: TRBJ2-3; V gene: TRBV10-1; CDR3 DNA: TGCGCCAGCAGTGAGTCACCTAGTTCAGATACGCAGTATTTT; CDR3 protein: CASSESPSSDTQYF
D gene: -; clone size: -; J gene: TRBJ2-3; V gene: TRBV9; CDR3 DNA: TGTGCCAGCAGCGTTCAGGGAACAGATACGCAGTATTTT; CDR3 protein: CASSVQGTDTQYF